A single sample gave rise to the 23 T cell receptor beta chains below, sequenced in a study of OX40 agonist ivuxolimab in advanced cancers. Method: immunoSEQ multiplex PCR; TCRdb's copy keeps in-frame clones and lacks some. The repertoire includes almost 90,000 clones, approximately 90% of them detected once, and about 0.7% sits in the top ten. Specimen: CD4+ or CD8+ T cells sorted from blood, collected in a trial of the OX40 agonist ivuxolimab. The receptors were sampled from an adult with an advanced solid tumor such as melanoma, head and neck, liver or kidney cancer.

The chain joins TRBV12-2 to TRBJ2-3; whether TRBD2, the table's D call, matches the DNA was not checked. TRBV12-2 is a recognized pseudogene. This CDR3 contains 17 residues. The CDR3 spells CASRLVSSKTSTDTQYF. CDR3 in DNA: TGTGCAAGTCGCTTAGTATCGAGTAAAACTAGCACAGATACGCAGTATTTT.

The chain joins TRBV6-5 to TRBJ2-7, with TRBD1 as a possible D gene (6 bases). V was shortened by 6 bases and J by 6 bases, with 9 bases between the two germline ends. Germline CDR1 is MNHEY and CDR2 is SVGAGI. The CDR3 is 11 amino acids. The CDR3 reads CASSRGLEQYF. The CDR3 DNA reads TGTGCCAGCAGCAGGGGCCTCGAGCAGTACTTC.

For the CDR3, the DNA is TGTGCCAGCTCATCGGGTGGGGACTATGGCTACACCTTC. Translated: CASSSGGDYGYTF. The genes are TRBV18 and TRBJ1-2; D unresolved. CDR1 KGHSH and CDR2 LQKENI come from the germline V gene. The V and J ends lost 5 bases and 3 bases respectively, with 10 bases between them. This CDR3 region has 13 residues.

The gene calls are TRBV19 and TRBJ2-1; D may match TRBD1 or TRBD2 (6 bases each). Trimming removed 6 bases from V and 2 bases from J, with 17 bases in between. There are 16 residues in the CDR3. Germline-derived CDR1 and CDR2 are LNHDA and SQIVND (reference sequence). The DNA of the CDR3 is TGTGCCAGTAGCCGCACGGGGGCGGGGACCTACAATGAGCAGTTCTTC. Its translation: CASSRTGAGTYNEQFF.

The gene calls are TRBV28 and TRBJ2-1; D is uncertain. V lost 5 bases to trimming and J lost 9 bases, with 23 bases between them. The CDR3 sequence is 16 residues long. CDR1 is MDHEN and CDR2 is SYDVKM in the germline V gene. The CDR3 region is CASSRRISFSLGEQFF. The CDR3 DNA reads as TGTGCCAGCAGTCGCCGGATTAGTTTTAGTCTGGGTGAGCAGTTCTTC.

The CDR3 bases are TGTGCCAGCAGACAGGTAGCTTATAAAGGCTACACCTTC. Residues: CASRQVAYKGYTF. This chain connects TRBV27 to TRBJ1-2, with D possibly being TRBD1 (5 bases). This CDR3 region has 13 residues. CDR1 and CDR2 (germline): MNHEY, SMNVEV (reference sequence). The ends were cut back, 6 bases at V and 8 bases at J, with 16 bases in the middle.

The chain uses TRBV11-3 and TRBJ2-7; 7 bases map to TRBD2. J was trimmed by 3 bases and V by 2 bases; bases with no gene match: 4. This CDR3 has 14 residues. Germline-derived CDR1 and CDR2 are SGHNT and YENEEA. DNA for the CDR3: TGTGCCAGCAGCTTATCGGGCGGGAGCTACGAGCAGTACTTC. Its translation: CASSLSGGSYEQYF.

The CDR3 DNA reads as TGCGCCAGCAGCTCCGGACCTTTAGATACGCAGTATTTT. It codes for CASSSGPLDTQYF. The V call is TRBV5-1, the J call TRBJ2-3; D is unclear. The CDR3 sequence is 13 residues long. Deletions cut 3 bases from V and 5 bases from J, with 10 bases between. The germline V gene has CDR1 SGHRS and CDR2 YFSETQ.

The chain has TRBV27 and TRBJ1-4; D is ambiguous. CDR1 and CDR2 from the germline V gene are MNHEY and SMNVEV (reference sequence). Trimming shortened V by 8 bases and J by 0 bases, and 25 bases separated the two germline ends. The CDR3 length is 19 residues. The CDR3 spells CASRKDALRGFATNEKLFF. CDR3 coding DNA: TGTGCCAGCCGAAAGGATGCGCTTCGGGGATTTGCAACTAATGAAAAACTGTTTTTT.

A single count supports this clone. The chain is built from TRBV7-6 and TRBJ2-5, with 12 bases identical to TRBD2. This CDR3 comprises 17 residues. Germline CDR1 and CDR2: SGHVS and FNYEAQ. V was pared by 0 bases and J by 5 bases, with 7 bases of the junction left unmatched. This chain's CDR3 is CASSLALLAGGHETQYF. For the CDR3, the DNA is TGTGCCAGCAGCTTAGCGCTCCTAGCGGGGGGGCACGAGACCCAGTACTTC.

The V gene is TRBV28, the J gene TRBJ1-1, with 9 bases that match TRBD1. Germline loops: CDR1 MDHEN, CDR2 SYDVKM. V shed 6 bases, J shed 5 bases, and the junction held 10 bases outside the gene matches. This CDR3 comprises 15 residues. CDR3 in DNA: TGTGCCAGCAGCTCGGCCGGGACAGGGCGGACTGAAGCTTTCTTT. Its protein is CASSSAGTGRTEAFF. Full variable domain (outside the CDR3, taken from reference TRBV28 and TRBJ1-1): DVKVTQSSRYLVKRTGEKVFLECVQDMDHENMFWYRQDPGLGLRLIYFSYDVKMKEKGDIPEGYSVSREKKERFSLILESASTNQTSMYLCASSSAGTGRTEAFFGQGTRLTVV.

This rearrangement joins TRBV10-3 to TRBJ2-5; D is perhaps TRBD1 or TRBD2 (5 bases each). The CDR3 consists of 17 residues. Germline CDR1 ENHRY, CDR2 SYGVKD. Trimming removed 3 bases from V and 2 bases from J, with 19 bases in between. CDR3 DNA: TGTGCCATCAGTGATCTGGGACCCGTGGGGCCACAAGAGACCCAGTACTTC. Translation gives CAISDLGPVGPQETQYF.

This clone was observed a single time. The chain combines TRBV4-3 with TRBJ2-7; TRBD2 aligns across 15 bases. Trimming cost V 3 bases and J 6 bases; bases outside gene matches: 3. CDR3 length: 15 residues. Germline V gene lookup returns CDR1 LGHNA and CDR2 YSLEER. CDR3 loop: CASSHGLAGGPEQYF. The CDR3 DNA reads TGCGCCAGCAGCCACGGACTAGCGGGAGGGCCCGAGCAGTACTTC.

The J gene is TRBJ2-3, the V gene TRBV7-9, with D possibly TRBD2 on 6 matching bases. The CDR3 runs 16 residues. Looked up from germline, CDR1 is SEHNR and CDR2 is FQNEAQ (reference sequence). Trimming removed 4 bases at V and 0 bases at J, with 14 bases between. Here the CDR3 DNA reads TGTGCCAGCAGCTCCCCAGGGAGGCTTAGCACAGATACGCAGTATTTT. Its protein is CASSSPGRLSTDTQYF. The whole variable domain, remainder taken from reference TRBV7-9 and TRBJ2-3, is DTGVSQNPRHKITKRGQNVTFRCDPISEHNRLYWYRQTLGQGPEFLTYFQNEAQLEKSRLLSDRFSAERPKGSFSTLEIQRTEQGDSAMYLCASSSPGRLSTDTQYFGPGTRLTVL.

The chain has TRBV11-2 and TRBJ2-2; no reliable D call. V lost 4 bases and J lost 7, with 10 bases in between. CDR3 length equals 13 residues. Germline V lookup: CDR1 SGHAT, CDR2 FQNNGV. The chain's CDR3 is CASSSTQIGELFF. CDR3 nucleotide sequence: TGTGCCAGCAGCTCAACCCAAATCGGGGAGCTGTTTTTT.

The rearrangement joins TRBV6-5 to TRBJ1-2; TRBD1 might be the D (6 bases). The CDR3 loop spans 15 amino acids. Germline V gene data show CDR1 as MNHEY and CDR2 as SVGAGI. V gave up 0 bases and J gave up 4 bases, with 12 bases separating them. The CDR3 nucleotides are TGTGCCAGCAGTTACTCTGCCGGGGGCGGCTATGGCTACACCTTC. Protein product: CASSYSAGGGYGYTF.

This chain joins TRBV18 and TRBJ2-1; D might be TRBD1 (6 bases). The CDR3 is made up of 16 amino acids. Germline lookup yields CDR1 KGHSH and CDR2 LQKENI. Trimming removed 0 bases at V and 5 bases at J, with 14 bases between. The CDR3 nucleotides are TGTGCCAGCTCACCACCCTTTGGACAGCCCGACAATGAGCAGTTCTTC. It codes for CASSPPFGQPDNEQFF.

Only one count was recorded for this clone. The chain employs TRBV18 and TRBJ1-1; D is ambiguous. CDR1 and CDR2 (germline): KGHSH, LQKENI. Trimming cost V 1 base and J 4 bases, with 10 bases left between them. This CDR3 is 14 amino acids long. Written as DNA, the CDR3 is TGTGCCAGCTCACCACGGACTGGCGGCACTGAAGCTTTCTTT. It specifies CASSPRTGGTEAFF.

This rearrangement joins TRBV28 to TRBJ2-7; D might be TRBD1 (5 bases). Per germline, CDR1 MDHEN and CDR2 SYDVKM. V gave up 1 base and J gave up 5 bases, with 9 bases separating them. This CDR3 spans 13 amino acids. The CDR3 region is CASSLSAGHEQYF. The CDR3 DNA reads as TGTGCCAGCAGTTTATCTGCAGGGCACGAGCAGTACTTC.

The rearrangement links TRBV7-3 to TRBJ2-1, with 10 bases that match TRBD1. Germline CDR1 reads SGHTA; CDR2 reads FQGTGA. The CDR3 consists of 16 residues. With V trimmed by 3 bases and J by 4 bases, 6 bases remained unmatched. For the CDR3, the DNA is TGTGCCAGCAGCTTGACAGGGGGCGATGGTTACAATGAGCAGTTCTTC. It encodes CASSLTGGDGYNEQFF.

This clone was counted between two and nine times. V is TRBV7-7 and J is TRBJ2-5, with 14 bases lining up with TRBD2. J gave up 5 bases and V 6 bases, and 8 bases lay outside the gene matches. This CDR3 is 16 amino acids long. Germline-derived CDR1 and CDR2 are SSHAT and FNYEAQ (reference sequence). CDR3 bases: TGTGCCAGCAGTCTGGGACTAGCGGGAGATTCGGAGACCCAGTACTTC. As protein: CASSLGLAGDSETQYF.

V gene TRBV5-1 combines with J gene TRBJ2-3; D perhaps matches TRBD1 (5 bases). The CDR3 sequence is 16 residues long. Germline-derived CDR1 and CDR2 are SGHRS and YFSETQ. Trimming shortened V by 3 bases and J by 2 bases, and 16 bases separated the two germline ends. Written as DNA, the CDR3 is TGCGCCAGCAGCTCACCTGTACAGGAATTCACAGATACGCAGTATTTT. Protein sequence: CASSSPVQEFTDTQYF. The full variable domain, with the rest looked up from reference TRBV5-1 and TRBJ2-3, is KAGVTQTPRYLIKTRGQQVTLSCSPISGHRSVSWYQQTPGQGLQFLFEYFSETQRNKGNFPGRFSGRQFSNSRSEMNVSTLELGDSALYLCASSSPVQEFTDTQYFGPGTRLTVL.

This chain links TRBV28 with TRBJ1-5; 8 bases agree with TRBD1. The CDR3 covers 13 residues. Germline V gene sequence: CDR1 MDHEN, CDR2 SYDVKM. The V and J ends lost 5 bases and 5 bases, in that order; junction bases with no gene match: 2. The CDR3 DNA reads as TGTGCCAGCAGTACGACAGGGGATCAGCCCCAGCATTTT. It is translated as CASSTTGDQPQHF.